These T cell receptor beta chains were read from a single sample in a study of blood T cell repertoires in COVID-19. Profiled with immunoSEQ multiplex PCR; TCRdb holds only in-frame clones, not every one. Counted here are about 110,000 clones, around four fifths occurring once; the ten biggest clones make up about 4%. The sample was peripheral blood. The origin of the receptors is a woman aged 65 to 85 with acute or convalescent COVID-19. The CDR3 runs from the conserved cysteine through the conserved F or W. A D gene is named only where the DNA matches it firmly. Clone size appears in some rows only: once, few, many, or a class for an expanded clone.

TRBD1,TRBV4-1,TRBJ1-2,once,CASSLGATGSYGYTF,TGCGCCAGCAGCTTAGGAGCGACAGGGTCCTATGGCTACACCTTC
TRBD1,TRBV5-8,TRBJ2-1,-,CASSLGQGLGEQFF,TGTGCCAGCAGCTTGGGACAGGGCCTAGGTGAGCAGTTCTTC
-,TRBV5-1,TRBJ1-2,-,CASTLYRDLNYGYTF,TGCGCCAGCACCCTATACAGGGATCTTAACTATGGCTACACCTTC
-,TRBV3-1/TRBV3-2,TRBJ1-2,-,CASSQGDRWGYTF,TGTGCCAGCAGCCAAGGAGACAGATGGGGCTACACCTTC
-,TRBV5-4,TRBJ2-7,-,CASSLESGSYEQYF,TGTGCCAGCAGCCTCGAGAGCGGCTCCTACGAGCAGTACTTC
-,TRBV6-6,TRBJ1-4,once,CASSAIEEKLFF,TGTGCCAGCAGCGCTATTGAGGAAAAACTGTTTTTT
-,TRBV9,TRBJ1-6,-,CASSTLPGGHYNSPLHF,TGTGCCAGCAGCACCCTCCCGGGGGGGCACTATAATTCACCCCTCCACTTT
TRBD2,TRBV19,TRBJ2-7,-,CASSIDWGTSGSYEQYF,TGTGCCAGTAGTATAGACTGGGGGACTAGCGGGAGTTACGAGCAGTACTTC
-,TRBV29-1,TRBJ2-3,-,CSYDRPPSTDTQYF,TGCAGTTACGACAGGCCTCCTAGCACAGATACGCAGTATTTT
-,TRBV28,TRBJ2-1,once,CASSLGGYEQFF,TGTGCCAGCAGTTTAGGGGGGTATGAGCAGTTCTTC
-,TRBV7-8,TRBJ2-2,-,CASSLYGGGSDTGELFF,TGTGCCAGCAGCTTATACGGTGGAGGGTCGGACACCGGGGAGCTGTTTTTT
-,TRBV2,TRBJ1-6,-,CASSEATYNSPLHF,TGTGCCAGCAGTGAAGCCACCTATAATTCACCCCTCCACTTT
TRBD2,TRBV4-2,TRBJ2-2,-,CASSQDTGGTGELFF,TGTGCCAGCAGCCAAGATACCGGGGGGACCGGGGAGCTGTTTTTT
-,TRBV7-2,TRBJ1-3,many,CASSLSIGNTIYF,TGTGCCAGCAGCTTGAGCATCGGAAACACCATATATTTT
TRBD2,TRBV10-3,TRBJ2-3,-,CAIRRGGRGGTDTQYF,TGTGCCATCAGACGGGGGGGCCGTGGGGGCACAGATACGCAGTATTTT
-,TRBV11-2,TRBJ1-2,-,CASSLGPGMNYGYTF,TGTGCCAGCAGCTTGGGCCCCGGGATGAACTATGGCTACACCTTC
-,TRBV7-2,TRBJ1-5,-,CASSLSPPTGYSNQPQHF,TGTGCCAGCAGCTTATCCCCTCCTACAGGGTATAGCAATCAGCCCCAGCATTTT
-,TRBV2,TRBJ1-1,-,CASSGQSKTEAFF,TGTGCCAGCAGTGGACAGTCTAAGACTGAAGCTTTCTTT
-,TRBV27,TRBJ2-1,-,CASRLHDYYNEQFF,TGTGCCAGCAGATTACACGACTATTACAATGAGCAGTTCTTC
TRBD2,TRBV5-1,TRBJ2-1,-,CASTLGPGTSVTSQQFF,TGCGCCAGCACCCTGGGCCCCGGGACTAGCGTCACCAGTCAGCAGTTCTTC
TRBD1,TRBV27,TRBJ1-2,-,CATFGTGSRGYTF,TGTGCCACCTTCGGGACAGGGAGTAGGGGCTACACCTTC
-,TRBV4-2,TRBJ1-2,few,CASSQGETGLFGYTF,TGTGCCAGCAGCCAAGGTGAGACAGGTCTCTTTGGCTACACCTTC
-,TRBV5-8,TRBJ2-1,-,CASSLGRAPGEYNEQFF,TGTGCCAGCAGCTTGGGTAGGGCGCCTGGGGAGTACAATGAGCAGTTCTTC
TRBD2,TRBV7-2,TRBJ2-7,-,CASSLSSGSYEQYF,TGTGCCAGCAGCTTATCTAGCGGGAGCTACGAGCAGTACTTC
-,TRBV11-2,TRBJ2-1,-,CASSLVTYNEQFF,TGTGCCAGCAGCTTAGTTACCTACAATGAGCAGTTCTTC
-,TRBV6-5,TRBJ1-2,-,CASSLIRTTLYGYTF,TGTGCCAGCAGCCTAATCAGGACAACCCTCTATGGCTACACCTTC
-,TRBV6-6,TRBJ1-5,few,CASSPLDSNQPQHF,TGTGCCAGCAGTCCCCTAGATAGCAATCAGCCCCAGCATTTT
TRBD1,TRBV15,TRBJ2-5,-,CATSSVLRGQETQYF,TGTGCCACCAGCAGTGTACTCAGGGGGCAAGAGACCCAGTACTTC
TRBD1,TRBV7-2,TRBJ1-2,-,CASSLDIRTGGLYGYTF,TGTGCCAGCAGCTTAGATATTCGGACAGGGGGCCTATATGGCTACACCTTC
-,TRBV10-3,TRBJ1-1,-,CAIRRGLGTEAFF,TGTGCCATCAGGAGGGGGTTGGGAACTGAAGCTTTCTTT
-,TRBV20-1,TRBJ1-6,-,CSASVLSSYNSPLHF,TGCAGTGCCAGTGTTCTCAGCTCCTATAATTCACCCCTCCACTTT
-,TRBV6-5,TRBJ1-2,few,CASMSGGGLYGYTF,TGTGCCAGCATGTCCGGCGGGGGCCTCTATGGCTACACCTTC
TRBD1,TRBV10-2,TRBJ1-5,-,CASSESTGNQPQHF,TGCGCCAGCAGTGAGTCGACAGGGAATCAGCCCCAGCATTTT
-,TRBV19,TRBJ1-5,-,CASSIWIGAYSNQPQHF,TGTGCCAGTAGTATTTGGATAGGGGCTTATAGCAATCAGCCCCAGCATTTT
-,TRBV7-9,TRBJ1-2,once,CASSLGGAGKEDGYTF,TGTGCCAGCAGCTTAGGAGGAGCAGGGAAAGAGGACGGCTACACCTTC
-,TRBV6-5,TRBJ1-1,-,CASRTLIRGQAFF,TGTGCCAGCAGGACTCTGATCAGGGGACAAGCTTTCTTT
-,TRBV28,TRBJ1-3,-,CASTPSQSGNTIYF,TGTGCCAGCACCCCGTCGCAGTCTGGAAACACCATATATTTT
-,TRBV14,TRBJ1-2,-,CASSQAQGGYTF,TGTGCCAGCAGCCAAGCCCAGGGAGGCTACACCTTC
-,TRBV11-2,TRBJ2-1,-,CASRTSRYNEQFF,TGTGCCAGCCGCACTAGCAGATACAATGAGCAGTTCTTC
-,TRBV28,TRBJ1-2,-,CASSPRGGLMGYTF,TGTGCCAGCAGTCCAAGGGGGGGTCTGATGGGCTACACCTTC
TRBD1,TRBV27,TRBJ1-2,-,CASSRFATGEGGYTF,TGTGCCAGCAGCCGATTTGCGACAGGGGAAGGGGGCTACACCTTC
TRBD2,TRBV24-1,TRBJ2-5,-,CATSDLVVAGDKGQETQYF,TGTGCCACCAGTGACCTGGTAGTAGCGGGGGATAAGGGCCAAGAGACCCAGTACTTC
TRBD1,TRBV7-2,TRBJ1-4,once,CASSPGQGRREKLFF,TGTGCCAGCAGCCCTGGACAGGGTCGAAGGGAAAAACTGTTTTTT
TRBD2,TRBV7-8,TRBJ2-3,-,CASIQGLAATDTQYF,TGTGCCAGCATCCAGGGACTAGCGGCCACAGATACGCAGTATTTT
TRBD1,TRBV19,TRBJ2-1,-,CASEPGTGAYNEQFF,TGTGCCAGTGAACCCGGGACAGGGGCCTACAATGAGCAGTTCTTC
-,TRBV12-5,TRBJ2-2,-,CASGFVSGELFF,TGTGCTAGTGGTTTTGTGAGCGGGGAGCTGTTTTTT
TRBD2,TRBV7-7,TRBJ2-1,-,CASSLYSGGYNEQFF,TGTGCTAGCAGCTTATACAGCGGGGGGTACAATGAGCAGTTCTTC
TRBD2,TRBV4-1,TRBJ2-1,-,CASSRGPGTSGNEQFF,TGCGCCAGCAGCCGCGGCCCCGGGACTAGCGGAAATGAGCAGTTCTTC
-,TRBV13,TRBJ2-1,-,CASSPRQYNEQFF,TGTGCCAGCAGCCCCAGGCAGTACAATGAGCAGTTCTTC
-,TRBV27,TRBJ1-2,-,CASSLKGDYGYTF,TGTGCCAGCAGTTTAAAGGGGGACTATGGCTACACCTTC
TRBD1,TRBV6-5,TRBJ2-5,-,CASRGGQWYQETQYF,TGTGCCAGCAGAGGGGGACAGTGGTACCAAGAGACCCAGTACTTC
TRBD1,TRBV2,TRBJ1-1,-,CATEEGQGATEAFF,TGTGCCACCGAGGAGGGGCAGGGGGCGACTGAAGCTTTCTTT
-,TRBV6-5,TRBJ1-2,-,CASSYSISGDGYTF,TGTGCCAGCAGTTACTCGATATCAGGGGATGGCTACACCTTC
-,TRBV25-1,TRBJ2-1,-,CASSESANGRGGEQFF,TGTGCCAGCAGTGAATCGGCTAACGGGAGAGGAGGCGAGCAGTTCTTC
-,TRBV14,TRBJ1-2,-,CASSQGATYYDYGYTF,TGTGCCAGCAGCCAAGGTGCGACATATTATGACTATGGCTACACCTTC
TRBD2,TRBV6-1,TRBJ2-3,-,CASSDSGGPPDTQYF,TGTGCCAGCAGTGACAGCGGGGGCCCGCCAGATACGCAGTATTTT
-,TRBV28,TRBJ1-3,-,CASSLFTGGSGNTIYF,TGTGCCAGCAGTTTATTCACCGGGGGCTCTGGAAACACCATATATTTT
-,TRBV12-3/TRBV12-4,TRBJ1-1,-,CASSRTGSEAFF,TGTGCCAGCAGTCGCACAGGTTCTGAAGCTTTCTTT
-,TRBV11-2,TRBJ1-2,few,CASRSGPNYGYTF,TGTGCCAGCAGATCAGGCCCTAACTATGGCTACACCTTC
TRBD1,TRBV6-1,TRBJ2-4,-,CASSATGTGGSGGNIQYF,TGTGCCAGCAGTGCCACCGGGACAGGCGGTTCTGGTGGAAACATTCAGTACTTC